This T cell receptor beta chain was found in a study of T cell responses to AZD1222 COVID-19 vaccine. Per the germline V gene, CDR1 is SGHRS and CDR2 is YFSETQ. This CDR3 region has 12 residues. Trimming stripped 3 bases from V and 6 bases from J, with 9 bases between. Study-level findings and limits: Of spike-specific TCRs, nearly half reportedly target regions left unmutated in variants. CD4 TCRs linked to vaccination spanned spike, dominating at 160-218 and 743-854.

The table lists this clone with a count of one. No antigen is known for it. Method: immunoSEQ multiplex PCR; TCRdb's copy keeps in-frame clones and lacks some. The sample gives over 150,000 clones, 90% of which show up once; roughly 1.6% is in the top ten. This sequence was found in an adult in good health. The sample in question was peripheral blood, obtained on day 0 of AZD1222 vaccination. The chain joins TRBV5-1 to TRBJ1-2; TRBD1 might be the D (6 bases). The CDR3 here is CASSWTDDGYTF. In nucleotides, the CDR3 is TGCGCCAGCAGCTGGACAGATGATGGCTACACCTTC. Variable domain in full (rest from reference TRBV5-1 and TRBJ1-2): KAGVTQTPRYLIKTRGQQVTLSCSPISGHRSVSWYQQTPGQGLQFLFEYFSETQRNKGNFPGRFSGRQFSNSRSEMNVSTLELGDSALYLCASSWTDDGYTFGSGTRLTVV.